This T cell receptor beta chain was recorded in a study of T cell responses to AZD1222 COVID-19 vaccine. This table comes from immunoSEQ multiplex PCR, and its TCRdb copy is limited to in-frame clones, with some not included. The sample contains 150,000 or so clones, approximately 90% of which appear only once. This sample comprised peripheral blood, obtained 28 days after the second dose of the MenACWY control vaccine. The sequence was obtained from an adult who received the MenACWY meningococcal vaccine as a control.

The CDR3 is CASSQGIGGLYGYTF. DNA of the CDR3: TGCGCCAGCAGCCAAGGAATCGGGGGGCTCTATGGCTACACCTTC. The chain combines TRBV4-3 with TRBJ1-2; possibly TRBD1 for D (6 bases). This CDR3 has 15 residues. V dropped 1 base and J dropped 4 bases, with 13 bases sitting between them. Germline loops: CDR1 LGHNA, CDR2 YSLEER.